What follows are 2 T cell receptor beta chains derived from one specimen sequenced in a study of OX40 agonist ivuxolimab in advanced cancers. The data were produced by immunoSEQ multiplex PCR, yet TCRdb's version contains in-frame clones alone and is incomplete. The table shows about 73,000 clones, with about 88% occurring only once. Sequenced material: CD4+ or CD8+ T cells sorted from blood, taken in a trial of the OX40 agonist ivuxolimab. These receptors all come from an adult with an advanced solid tumor such as melanoma, head and neck, liver or kidney cancer.

The CDR3 DNA reads as TGTGCCAGTAGTATTATCGCGACTAGAGGCAATGAGCAGTTCTTC. Translated, it gives CASSIIATRGNEQFF. J is TRBJ2-1 and V is TRBV19, with a tentative D call TRBD2 (6 bases). Germline-derived CDR1 and CDR2 are LNHDA and SQIVND (reference sequence). V lost 3 bases and J 6 bases, leaving 15 bases between the germline ends. The CDR3 spans 15 residues.

This clone was seen only a few times. The chain joins TRBV30 to TRBJ2-1; no reliable D call. Germline V gene data show CDR1 as GTSNPN and CDR2 as SVGIG (reference sequence). This CDR3 comprises 10 residues. With 5 bases removed from V and 12 bases from J, the gap between germline ends came to 11 bases. DNA of the CDR3: TGTGCCTGGGGTAGGGTCGCGCAGTTCTTC. Its translation is CAWGRVAQFF.